This T cell receptor beta chain is drawn from a study of cytomegalovirus exposure and HLA in healthy donors. Study results and caveats: A later analysis linked 16,951 TCR beta sequences to HLA alleles at 0.05 false discovery rate.

V shed 2 bases, J shed 8 bases, and the junction held 5 bases outside the gene matches. This CDR3 comprises 14 residues. Germline CDR1 is SGHTA and CDR2 is FQGNSA. On this clone: Antigen unknown.

PCR involved 60 Vbeta and 13 Jbeta primers. Only in-frame clones appear in the TCRdb table, and some are missing; sequencing was by immunoSEQ multiplex PCR. The data contain about 190,000 clones, 81% of them seen just once; the ten biggest clones take up approximately 2%. The source material was PBMCs. The rearrangement links TRBV7-2 to TRBJ2-4; 8 bases fit TRBD1. This clonotype was sampled from a woman aged 18 to 35 in good health and CMV-seropositive. CDR3 DNA: TGTGCCAGCAGCTTACGTGAGGACAGGGACATTCAGTACTTC. It yields the protein CASSLREDRDIQYF.